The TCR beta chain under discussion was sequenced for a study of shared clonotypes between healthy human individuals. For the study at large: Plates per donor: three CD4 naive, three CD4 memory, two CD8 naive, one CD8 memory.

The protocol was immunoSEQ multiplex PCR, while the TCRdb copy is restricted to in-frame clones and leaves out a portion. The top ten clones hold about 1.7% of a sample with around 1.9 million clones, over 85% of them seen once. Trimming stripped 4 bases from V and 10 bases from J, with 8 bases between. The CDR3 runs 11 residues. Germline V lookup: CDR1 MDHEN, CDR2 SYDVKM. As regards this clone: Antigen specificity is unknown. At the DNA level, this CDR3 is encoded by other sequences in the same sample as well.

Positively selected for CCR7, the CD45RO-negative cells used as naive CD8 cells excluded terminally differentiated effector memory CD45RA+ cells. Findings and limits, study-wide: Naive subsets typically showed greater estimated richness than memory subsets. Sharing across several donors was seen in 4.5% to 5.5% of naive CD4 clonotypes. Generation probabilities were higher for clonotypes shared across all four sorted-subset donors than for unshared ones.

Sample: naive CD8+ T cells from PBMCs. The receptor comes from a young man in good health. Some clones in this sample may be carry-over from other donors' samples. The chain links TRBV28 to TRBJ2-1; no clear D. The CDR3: CASSSSREQFF. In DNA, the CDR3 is TGTGCCAGCAGTTCAAGCCGAGAGCAGTTCTTC.